This TCR beta chain originates from a study of control samples from healthy donors and cancer patients. This CDR3 has 14 amino acids. The germline CDR1 and CDR2 sequences are SEHNR and FQNEAQ (reference sequence). Trimming removed 5 bases at V and 4 bases at J, with 13 bases between. The table lists this clone with a count of one. Measured with immunoSEQ multiplex PCR; TCRdb has only the in-frame clones, and not every one. The repertoire has some 120,000 clones, roughly 91% of them found once; the top ten carry 7% to 10%. This chain links TRBV7-9 with TRBJ2-3; a weak D match, TRBD2 (6 bases). Specimen: blood. The source is a middle-aged man in good health. In DNA, the CDR3 is TGTGCCAGCAGCCACGGACGGGACTCAGATACGCAGTATTTT. It is translated as CASSHGRDSDTQYF.